This TCR beta chain is from a study of cytomegalovirus exposure and HLA in healthy donors. Study in general: A data release that came early held 75 million to 85 million unique TCRs from HLA-typed donors.

Per germline, CDR1 MDHEN and CDR2 SYDVKM. This CDR3 comprises 15 residues. After removal of 7 bases from V and 8 bases from J, the junction contained 12 bases not matched to a gene. Study-level points and caveats: Reportedly, HLA-A and HLA-B alleles of most subjects were accurately predicted from TCR beta. Across donors, presence/absence analyses took sequencing depth to be roughly uniform.

This PCR relied on a set of 60 Vbeta primers and 13 Jbeta primers. Sequenced by immunoSEQ multiplex PCR; TCRdb stores in-frame clones only, minus some. This sample has fewer than 200,000 clones, with around 86% found just once. Comments on this clone: What it recognizes is unknown.

This rearrangement joins TRBV28 to TRBJ2-1, with TRBD1 matching over 9 bases. This clonotype was sampled from a girl aged 2-10 years in good health and CMV-seropositive. The specimen was PBMCs. The CDR3 here is CASIKTGGSVHEQFF. In DNA form, the CDR3 reads TGTGCCAGCATTAAAACAGGGGGCTCCGTCCATGAGCAGTTCTTC.